This is a list of T cell receptor beta chains from one sample in a study of control samples from healthy donors and cancer patients. Profiling relied on immunoSEQ multiplex PCR, and the TCRdb table lists in-frame clones only, not all of them. This table holds approximately 100,000 clones, about nine tenths found once. The sequenced sample was blood. These receptors were obtained from a human donor in good health. The donor label of this sample is uncertain. Each CDR3 is given with its conserved first and last residue. Each record gives: D gene, V gene, clone size, J gene, CDR3 protein, CDR3 DNA. D genes are given only for firm matches. The listing skips clone size in some rows; elsewhere it reads once, few, many or a size class.

NA	TRBV11-2	few	TRBJ2-4	CASSLVSRGHENIQYF	TGTGCCAGCAGCTTAGTGTCCCGGGGCCACGAAAACATTCAGTACTTC
NA	TRBV4-3	NA	TRBJ1-5	CASSQDLTPNQPQHF	TGCGCCAGCAGCCAAGATCTGACACCCAATCAGCCCCAGCATTTT
NA	TRBV15	NA	TRBJ1-1	CATSITGRNTEAFF	TGTGCCACCAGCATAACAGGGAGGAACACTGAAGCTTTCTTT
NA	TRBV3-1/TRBV3-2	few	TRBJ1-1	CASSRLVTNTEAFF	TGTGCCAGCAGCCGGTTGGTGACGAACACTGAAGCTTTCTTT
NA	TRBV24-1	once	TRBJ1-2	CATSQGYGYTF	TGTGCCACCAGCCAGGGGTATGGCTACACCTTC
NA	TRBV4-2	NA	TRBJ2-5	CASSQEGKETQYF	TGTGCCAGCAGCCAAGAAGGGAAAGAGACCCAGTACTTC
NA	TRBV28	NA	TRBJ1-5	CASSSTTGLPQHF	TGTGCCAGCAGTTCAACCACAGGGTTGCCCCAGCATTTT
NA	TRBV4-1	NA	TRBJ2-7	CASSQGLEQYF	TGCGCCAGCAGCCAAGGGCTAGAGCAGTACTTC
NA	TRBV10-3	NA	TRBJ1-1	CAISAPEGPAFF	TGTGCCATCAGTGCACCCGAAGGGCCGGCTTTCTTT
NA	TRBV7-2	NA	TRBJ2-1	CASSRTPPISSYNEQFF	TGTGCCAGCAGCCGCACCCCACCCATCAGCTCCTACAATGAGCAGTTCTTC
NA	TRBV5-4	NA	TRBJ1-2	CASSAVSGYGYTF	TGTGCCAGCAGCGCTGTGTCTGGCTATGGCTACACCTTC
TRBD1	TRBV19	once	TRBJ2-3	CASSPPGTGLLRGTDTQYF	TGTGCCAGTAGTCCCCCCGGGACAGGGCTTCTTAGGGGCACAGATACGCAGTATTTT
NA	TRBV27	NA	TRBJ2-7	CASTSRGNEQYF	TGTGCCAGCACATCACGGGGCAACGAGCAGTACTTC
NA	TRBV6-5	NA	TRBJ1-1	CASSYGGPTNTEAFF	TGTGCCAGCAGTTATGGGGGGCCCACGAACACTGAAGCTTTCTTT
TRBD1	TRBV7-8	NA	TRBJ2-3	CASSLGPSDRADTQYF	TGTGCCAGCAGCTTAGGCCCCTCAGACAGGGCAGATACGCAGTATTTT
NA	TRBV9	NA	TRBJ1-1	CASSRQVMNTEAFF	TGTGCCAGCAGCAGACAGGTCATGAACACTGAAGCTTTCTTT
TRBD1	TRBV7-7	NA	TRBJ1-1	CASSQGGGTEAFF	TGTGCTAGCAGCCAGGGGGGGGGCACTGAAGCTTTCTTT
NA	TRBV10-1	NA	TRBJ1-1	CASSSLDSPEAFF	TGCGCCAGCAGTTCCCTAGATTCACCTGAAGCTTTCTTT
TRBD2	TRBV9	NA	TRBJ2-5	CASSASGGQGETQYF	TGTGCCAGCAGCGCGAGCGGGGGGCAGGGGGAGACCCAGTACTTC
TRBD1	TRBV24-1	NA	TRBJ1-2	CATSDSLTGQNGYTF	TGTGCCACCAGTGACTCCTTGACAGGGCAAAATGGCTACACCTTC